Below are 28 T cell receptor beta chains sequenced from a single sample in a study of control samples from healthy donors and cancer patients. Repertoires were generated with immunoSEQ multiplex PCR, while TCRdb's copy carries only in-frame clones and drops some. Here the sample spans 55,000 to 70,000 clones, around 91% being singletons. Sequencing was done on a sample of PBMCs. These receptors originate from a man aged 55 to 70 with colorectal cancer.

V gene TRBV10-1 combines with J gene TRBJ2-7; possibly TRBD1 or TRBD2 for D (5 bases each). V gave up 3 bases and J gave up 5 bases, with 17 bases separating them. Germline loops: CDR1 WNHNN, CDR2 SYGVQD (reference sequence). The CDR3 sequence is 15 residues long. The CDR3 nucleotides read TGCGCCAGCAGTGACCACTCTGGGGGTCGGAACGAGCAGTACTTC. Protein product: CASSDHSGGRNEQYF.

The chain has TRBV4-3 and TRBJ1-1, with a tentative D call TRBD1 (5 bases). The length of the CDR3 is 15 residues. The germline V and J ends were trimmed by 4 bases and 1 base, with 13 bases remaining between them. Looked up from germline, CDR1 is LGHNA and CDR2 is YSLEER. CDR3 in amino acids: CASSRDWARNTEAFF. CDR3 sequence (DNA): TGCGCCAGCAGCCGGGACTGGGCGAGGAACACTGAAGCTTTCTTT.

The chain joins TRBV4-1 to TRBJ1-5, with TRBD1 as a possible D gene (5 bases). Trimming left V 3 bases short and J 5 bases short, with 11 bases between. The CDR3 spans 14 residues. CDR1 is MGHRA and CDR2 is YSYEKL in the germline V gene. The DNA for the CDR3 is TGCGCCAGCAGCCAGGGGACGGGGGATCAGCCCCAGCATTTT. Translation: CASSQGTGDQPQHF.

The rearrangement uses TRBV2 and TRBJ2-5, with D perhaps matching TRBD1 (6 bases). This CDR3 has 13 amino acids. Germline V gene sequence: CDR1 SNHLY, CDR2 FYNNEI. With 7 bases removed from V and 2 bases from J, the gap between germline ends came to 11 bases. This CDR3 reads CASTGTRQETQYF. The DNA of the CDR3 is TGTGCCAGCACCGGGACACGGCAAGAGACCCAGTACTTC.

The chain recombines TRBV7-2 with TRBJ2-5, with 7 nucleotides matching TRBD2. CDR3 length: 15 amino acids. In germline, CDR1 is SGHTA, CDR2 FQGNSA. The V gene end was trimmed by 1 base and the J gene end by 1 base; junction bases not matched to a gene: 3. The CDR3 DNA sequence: TGTGCCAGCAGCTTAGTTGGGACTACCCAAGAGACCCAGTACTTC. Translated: CASSLVGTTQETQYF.

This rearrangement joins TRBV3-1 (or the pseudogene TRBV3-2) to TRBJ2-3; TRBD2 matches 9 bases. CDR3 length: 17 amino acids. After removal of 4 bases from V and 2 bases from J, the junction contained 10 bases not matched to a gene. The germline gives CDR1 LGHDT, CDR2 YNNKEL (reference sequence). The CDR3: CASSPLAGEIPTDTQYF. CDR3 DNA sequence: TGTGCCAGCAGCCCACTAGCGGGTGAGATCCCCACAGATACGCAGTATTTT.

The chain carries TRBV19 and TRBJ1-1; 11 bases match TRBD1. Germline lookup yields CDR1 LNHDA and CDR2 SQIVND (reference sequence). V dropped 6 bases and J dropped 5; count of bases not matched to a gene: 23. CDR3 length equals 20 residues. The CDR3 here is CASRSERDRGLVLVPTEAFF. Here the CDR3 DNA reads TGTGCCAGTAGATCAGAACGGGACAGGGGGTTAGTTCTAGTTCCTACTGAAGCTTTCTTT.

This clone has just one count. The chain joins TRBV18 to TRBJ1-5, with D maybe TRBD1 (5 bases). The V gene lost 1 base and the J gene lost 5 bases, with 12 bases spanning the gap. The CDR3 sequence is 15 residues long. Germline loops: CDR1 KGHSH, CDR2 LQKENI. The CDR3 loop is CASSPRQGMYQPQHF. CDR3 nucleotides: TGTGCCAGCTCACCACGCCAGGGAATGTATCAGCCCCAGCATTTT. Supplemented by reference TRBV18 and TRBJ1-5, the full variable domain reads NAGVMQNPRHLVRRRGQEARLRCSPMKGHSHVYWYRQLPEEGLKFMVYLQKENIIDESGMPKERFSAEFPKEGPSILRIQQVVRGDSAAYFCASSPRQGMYQPQHFGDGTRLSIL.

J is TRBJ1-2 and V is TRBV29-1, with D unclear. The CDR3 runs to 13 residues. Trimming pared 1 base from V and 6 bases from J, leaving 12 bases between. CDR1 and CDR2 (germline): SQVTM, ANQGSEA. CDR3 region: CSVEGTPRDGYTF. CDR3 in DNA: TGCAGCGTTGAAGGGACGCCACGGGATGGCTACACCTTC.

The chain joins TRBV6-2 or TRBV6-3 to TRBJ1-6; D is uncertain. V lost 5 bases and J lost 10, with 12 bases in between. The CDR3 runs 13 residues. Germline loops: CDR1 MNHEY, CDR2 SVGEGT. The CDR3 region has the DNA TGTGCCAGCAGTACTCGAGGGAACTCACCCCTCCACTTT. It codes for CASSTRGNSPLHF.

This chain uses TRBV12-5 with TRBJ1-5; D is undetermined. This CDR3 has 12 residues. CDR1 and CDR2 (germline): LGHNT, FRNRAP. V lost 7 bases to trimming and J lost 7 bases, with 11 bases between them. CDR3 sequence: CASAVQLQPQHF. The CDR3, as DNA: TGTGCTAGTGCGGTCCAGCTCCAGCCCCAGCATTTT.

The CDR3 is CASNFAQGHGYTF. CDR3 in DNA: TGTGCCAGCAATTTTGCTCAGGGCCATGGCTACACCTTC. This chain links TRBV27 with TRBJ1-2; maybe TRBD1 (5 bases). Germline V gives CDR1 MNHEY, CDR2 SMNVEV (reference sequence). This CDR3 is built from 13 residues. Trimming took 7 bases from V and 6 from J, leaving 15 bases between them.

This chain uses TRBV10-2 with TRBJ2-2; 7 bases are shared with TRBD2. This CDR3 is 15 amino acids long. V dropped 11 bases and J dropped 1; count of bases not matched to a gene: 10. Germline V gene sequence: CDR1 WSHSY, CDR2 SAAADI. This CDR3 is CAVHRAGKNTGELFF. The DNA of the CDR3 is TGCGCCGTACATCGAGCGGGGAAGAACACCGGGGAGCTGTTTTTT.

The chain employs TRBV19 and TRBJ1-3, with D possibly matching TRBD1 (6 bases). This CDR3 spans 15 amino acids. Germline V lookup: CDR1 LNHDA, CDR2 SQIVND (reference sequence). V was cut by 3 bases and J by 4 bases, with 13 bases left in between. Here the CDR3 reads CASSIGGTFGNTIYF. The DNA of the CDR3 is TGTGCCAGTAGTATCGGTGGGACATTCGGAAACACCATATATTTT.

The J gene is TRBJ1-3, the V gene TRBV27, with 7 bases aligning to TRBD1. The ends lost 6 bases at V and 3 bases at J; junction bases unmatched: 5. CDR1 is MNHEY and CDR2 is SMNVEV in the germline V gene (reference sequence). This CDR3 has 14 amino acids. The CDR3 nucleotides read TGTGCCAGCAGACCGACAGGGCTTGGAAACACCATATATTTT. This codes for CASRPTGLGNTIYF.

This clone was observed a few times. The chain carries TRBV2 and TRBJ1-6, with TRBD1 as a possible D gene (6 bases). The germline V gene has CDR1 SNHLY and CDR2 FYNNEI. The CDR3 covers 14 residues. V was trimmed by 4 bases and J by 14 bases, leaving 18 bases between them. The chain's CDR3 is CASSGQGVGDTLHF. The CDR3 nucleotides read TGTGCCAGCAGTGGGCAGGGCGTGGGGGACACCCTCCACTTT.

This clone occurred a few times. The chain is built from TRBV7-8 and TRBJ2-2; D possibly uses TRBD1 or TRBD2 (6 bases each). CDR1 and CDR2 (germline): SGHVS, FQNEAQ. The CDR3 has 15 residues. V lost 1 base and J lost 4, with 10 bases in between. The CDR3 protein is CASSLGGAVTGELFF. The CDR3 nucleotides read TGTGCCAGCAGCTTAGGGGGGGCCGTCACCGGGGAGCTGTTTTTT. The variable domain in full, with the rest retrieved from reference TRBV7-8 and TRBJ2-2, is GAGVSQSPRYKVAKRGQDVALRCDPISGHVSLFWYQQALGQGPEFLTYFQNEAQLDKSGLPSDRFFAERPEGSVSTLKIQRTQQEDSAVYLCASSLGGAVTGELFFGEGSRLTVL.

CDR3 loop: CATSDPRDFETQYF. The CDR3 DNA follows: TGTGCCACCAGTGACCCACGGGATTTCGAGACCCAGTACTTC. The chain links TRBV24-1 to TRBJ2-5, with a tentative D call TRBD2 (5 bases). Trimming removed 4 bases at V and 5 bases at J, with 13 bases between. The CDR3 is made up of 14 amino acids. Germline V gene data show CDR1 as KGHDR and CDR2 as SFDVKD.

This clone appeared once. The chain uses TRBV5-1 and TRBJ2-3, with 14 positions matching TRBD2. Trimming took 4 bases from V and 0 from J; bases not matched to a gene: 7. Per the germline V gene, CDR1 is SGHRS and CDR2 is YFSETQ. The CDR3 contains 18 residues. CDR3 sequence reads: CASSPGLAGGTSTDTQYF. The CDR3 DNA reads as TGCGCCAGCAGCCCTGGACTAGCGGGGGGAACTAGCACAGATACGCAGTATTTT.

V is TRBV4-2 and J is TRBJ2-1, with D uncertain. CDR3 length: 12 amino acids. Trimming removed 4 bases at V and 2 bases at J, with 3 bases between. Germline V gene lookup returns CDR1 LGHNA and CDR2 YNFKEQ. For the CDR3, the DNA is TGTGCCAGCAGCCTAACCTACAATGAGCAGTTCTTC. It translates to CASSLTYNEQFF.

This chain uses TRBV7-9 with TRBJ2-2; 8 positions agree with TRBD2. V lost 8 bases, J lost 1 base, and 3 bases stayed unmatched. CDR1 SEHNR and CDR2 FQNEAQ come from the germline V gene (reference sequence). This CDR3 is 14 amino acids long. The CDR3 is CASAGGMNTGELFF. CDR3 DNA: TGTGCCAGCGCGGGGGGCATGAACACCGGGGAGCTGTTTTTT.

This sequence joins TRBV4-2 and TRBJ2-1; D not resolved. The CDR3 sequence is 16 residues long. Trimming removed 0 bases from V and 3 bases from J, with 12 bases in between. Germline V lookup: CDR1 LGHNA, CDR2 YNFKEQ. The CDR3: CASSQDQDQYYNEQFF. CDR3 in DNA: TGTGCCAGCAGCCAAGATCAGGACCAATACTACAATGAGCAGTTCTTC.

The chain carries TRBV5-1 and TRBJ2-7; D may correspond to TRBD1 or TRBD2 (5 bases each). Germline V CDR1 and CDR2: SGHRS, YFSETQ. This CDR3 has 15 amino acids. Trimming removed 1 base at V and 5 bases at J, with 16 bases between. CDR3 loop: CASSLRWNGDHEQYF. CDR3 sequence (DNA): TGCGCCAGCAGCTTGAGGTGGAATGGGGACCACGAGCAGTACTTC.

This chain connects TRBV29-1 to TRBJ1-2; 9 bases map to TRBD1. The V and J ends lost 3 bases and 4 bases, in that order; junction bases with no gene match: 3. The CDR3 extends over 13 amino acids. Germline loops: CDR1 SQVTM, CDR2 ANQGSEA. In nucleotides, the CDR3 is TGCAGCGTTGAGGGACAGGGTAGCTATGGCTACACCTTC. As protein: CSVEGQGSYGYTF.

The CDR3 DNA is TGTGCCAGCAGTTCTTCAGGGGTAACGAACACTGAAGCTTTCTTT. Protein sequence: CASSSSGVTNTEAFF. The rearrangement joins TRBV6-6 to TRBJ1-1; D might be TRBD1 (6 bases). Deletions cut 4 bases from V and 1 base from J, with 13 bases between. This CDR3 is 15 amino acids long. CDR1 is MNHNY, CDR2 SVGAGI, per germline (reference sequence).

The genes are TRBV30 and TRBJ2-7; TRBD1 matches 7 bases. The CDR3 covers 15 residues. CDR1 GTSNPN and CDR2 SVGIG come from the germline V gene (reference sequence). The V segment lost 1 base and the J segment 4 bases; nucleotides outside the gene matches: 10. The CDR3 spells CAWSERGGFRYEQYF. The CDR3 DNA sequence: TGTGCCTGGAGTGAACGAGGGGGCTTTAGGTACGAGCAGTACTTC.

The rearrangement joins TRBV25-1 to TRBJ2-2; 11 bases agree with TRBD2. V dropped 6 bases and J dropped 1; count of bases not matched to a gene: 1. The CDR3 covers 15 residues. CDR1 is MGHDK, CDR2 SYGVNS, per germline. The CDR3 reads CASRGLAGNTGELFF. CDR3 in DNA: TGTGCCAGCAGAGGACTAGCGGGGAACACCGGGGAGCTGTTTTTT.

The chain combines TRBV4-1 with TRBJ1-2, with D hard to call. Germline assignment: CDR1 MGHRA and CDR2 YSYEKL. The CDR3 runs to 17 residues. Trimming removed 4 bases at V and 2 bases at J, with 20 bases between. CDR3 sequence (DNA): TGCGCCAGCAGCCCCGATGCTGTGGCTGCCGTAAACTATGGCTACACCTTC. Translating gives CASSPDAVAAVNYGYTF.